What follows is one T cell receptor beta chain and its context. Its antigen is not identified. In the PCR, 60 Vbeta and 13 Jbeta primers were used. Profiled with immunoSEQ multiplex PCR; TCRdb holds only in-frame clones, not every one. The data show 100,000 to 150,000 clones, roughly three quarters seen once. The germline gives CDR1 SGHTA, CDR2 FQGNSA. This CDR3 contains 16 residues. V lost 4 bases, J lost 7 bases, and 13 bases stayed unmatched. The data are from a study of cytomegalovirus exposure and HLA in healthy donors. General study findings and limits: Productive rates of about 87% or about 30% were seen for most TCR beta V segments in an earlier analysis.

The source is a man aged 25-45 years in good health and CMV-seropositive. This sequence joins TRBV7-2 and TRBJ2-1; the match to TRBD2 covers 7 bases. Sequenced input: PBMCs. CDR3 coding DNA: TGTGCCAGCAGCTCCGGGTTAGGCGGGAGTCGAAATGAGCAGTTCTTC. Its protein is CASSSGLGGSRNEQFF.